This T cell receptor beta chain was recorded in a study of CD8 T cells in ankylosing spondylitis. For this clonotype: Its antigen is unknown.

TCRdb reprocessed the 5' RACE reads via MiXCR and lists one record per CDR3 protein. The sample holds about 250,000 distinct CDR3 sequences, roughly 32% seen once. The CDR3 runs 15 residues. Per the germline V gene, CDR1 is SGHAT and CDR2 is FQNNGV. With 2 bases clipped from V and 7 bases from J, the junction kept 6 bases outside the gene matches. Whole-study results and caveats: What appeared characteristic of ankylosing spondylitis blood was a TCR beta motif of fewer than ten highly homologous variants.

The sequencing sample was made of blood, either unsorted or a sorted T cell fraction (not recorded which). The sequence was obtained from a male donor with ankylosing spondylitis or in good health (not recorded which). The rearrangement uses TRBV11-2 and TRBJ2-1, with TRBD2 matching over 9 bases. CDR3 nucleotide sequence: TGTGCCAGCAGCTTACGGGCGGGGGGGCCGAATGAGCAGTTCTTC. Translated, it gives CASSLRAGGPNEQFF.